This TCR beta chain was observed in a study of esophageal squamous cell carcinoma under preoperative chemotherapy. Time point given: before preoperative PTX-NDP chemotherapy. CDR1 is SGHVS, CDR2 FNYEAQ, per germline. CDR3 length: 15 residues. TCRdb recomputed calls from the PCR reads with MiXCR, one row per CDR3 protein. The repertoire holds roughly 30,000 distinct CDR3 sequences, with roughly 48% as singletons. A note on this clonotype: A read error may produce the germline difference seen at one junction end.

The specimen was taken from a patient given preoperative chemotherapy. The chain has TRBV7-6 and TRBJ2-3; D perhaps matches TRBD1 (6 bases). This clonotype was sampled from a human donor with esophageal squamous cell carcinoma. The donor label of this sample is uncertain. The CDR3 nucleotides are TGTGCCGGGAGCTCCGGAGCCCGGGACACAGAGACGCAGTATTTT. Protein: CAGSSGARDTETQYF.